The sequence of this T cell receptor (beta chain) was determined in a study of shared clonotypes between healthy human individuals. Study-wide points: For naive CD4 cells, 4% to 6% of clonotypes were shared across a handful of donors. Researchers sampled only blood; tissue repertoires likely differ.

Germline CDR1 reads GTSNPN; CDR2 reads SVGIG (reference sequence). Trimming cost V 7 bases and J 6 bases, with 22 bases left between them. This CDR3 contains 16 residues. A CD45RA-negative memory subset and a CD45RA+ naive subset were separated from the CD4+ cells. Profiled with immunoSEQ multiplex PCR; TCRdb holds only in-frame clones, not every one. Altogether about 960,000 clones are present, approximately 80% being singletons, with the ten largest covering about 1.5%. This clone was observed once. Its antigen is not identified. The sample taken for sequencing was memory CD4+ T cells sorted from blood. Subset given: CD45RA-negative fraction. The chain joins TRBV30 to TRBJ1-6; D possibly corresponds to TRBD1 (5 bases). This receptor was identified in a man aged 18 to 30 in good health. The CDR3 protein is CALIKGTPEGNSPLHF. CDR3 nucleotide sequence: TGTGCCTTGATCAAAGGGACTCCTGAGGGTAATTCACCCCTCCACTTT.